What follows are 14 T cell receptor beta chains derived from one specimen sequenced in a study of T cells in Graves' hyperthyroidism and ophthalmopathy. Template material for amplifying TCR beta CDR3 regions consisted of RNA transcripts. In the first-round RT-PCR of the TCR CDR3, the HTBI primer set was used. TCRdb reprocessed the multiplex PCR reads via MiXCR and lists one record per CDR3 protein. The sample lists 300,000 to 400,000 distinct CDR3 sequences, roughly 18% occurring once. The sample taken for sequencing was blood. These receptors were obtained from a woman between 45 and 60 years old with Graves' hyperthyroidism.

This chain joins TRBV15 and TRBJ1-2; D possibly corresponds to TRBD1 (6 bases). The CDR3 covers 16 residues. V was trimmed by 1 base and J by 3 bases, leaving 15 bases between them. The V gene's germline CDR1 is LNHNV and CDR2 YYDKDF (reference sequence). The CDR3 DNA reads TGTGCCACCAGCAGAGGGGGGGCGGAGAGTCACTATGGCTACACCTTC. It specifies CATSRGGAESHYGYTF.

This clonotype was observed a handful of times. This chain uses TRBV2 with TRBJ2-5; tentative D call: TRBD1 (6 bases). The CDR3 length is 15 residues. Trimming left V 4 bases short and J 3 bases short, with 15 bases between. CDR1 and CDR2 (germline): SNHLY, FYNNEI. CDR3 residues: CASSGTTGIKETQYF. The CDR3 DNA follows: TGTGCCAGCAGTGGCACCACAGGGATTAAAGAGACCCAGTACTTC.

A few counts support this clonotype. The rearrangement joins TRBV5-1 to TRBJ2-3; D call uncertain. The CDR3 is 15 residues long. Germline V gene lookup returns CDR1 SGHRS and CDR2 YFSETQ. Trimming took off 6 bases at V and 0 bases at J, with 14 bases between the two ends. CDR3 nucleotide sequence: TGCGCCAGCAAGGGCGGCGGAACTAGCACAGATACGCAGTATTTT. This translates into CASKGGGTSTDTQYF. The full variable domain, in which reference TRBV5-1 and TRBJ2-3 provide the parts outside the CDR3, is KAGVTQTPRYLIKTRGQQVTLSCSPISGHRSVSWYQQTPGQGLQFLFEYFSETQRNKGNFPGRFSGRQFSNSRSEMNVSTLELGDSALYLCASKGGGTSTDTQYFGPGTRLTVL.

CDR3 sequence: CASSLGGAKLETQYF. CDR3 nucleotide sequence: TGTGCCAGCAGCCTAGGGGGGGCCAAGCTGGAGACCCAGTACTTC. This chain joins TRBV9 and TRBJ2-5, with a tentative D call TRBD2 (7 bases). The CDR3 covers 15 residues. V lost 4 bases and J 5 bases, leaving 18 bases between the germline ends. Germline CDR1 and CDR2: SGDLS and YYNGEE.

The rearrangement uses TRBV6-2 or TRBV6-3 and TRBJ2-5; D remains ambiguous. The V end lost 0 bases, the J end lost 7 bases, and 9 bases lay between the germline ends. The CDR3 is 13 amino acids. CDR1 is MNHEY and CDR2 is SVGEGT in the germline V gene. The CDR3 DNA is TGTGCCAGCAGTTACTCTCACAAAGGGACCCAGTACTTC. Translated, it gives CASSYSHKGTQYF.

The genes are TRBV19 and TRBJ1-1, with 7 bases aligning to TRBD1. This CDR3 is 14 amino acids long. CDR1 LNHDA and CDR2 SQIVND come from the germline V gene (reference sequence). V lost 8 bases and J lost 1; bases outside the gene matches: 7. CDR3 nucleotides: TGTGCCAGTGATTCAGGGGGGACGAACACTGAAGCTTTCTTT. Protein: CASDSGGTNTEAFF.

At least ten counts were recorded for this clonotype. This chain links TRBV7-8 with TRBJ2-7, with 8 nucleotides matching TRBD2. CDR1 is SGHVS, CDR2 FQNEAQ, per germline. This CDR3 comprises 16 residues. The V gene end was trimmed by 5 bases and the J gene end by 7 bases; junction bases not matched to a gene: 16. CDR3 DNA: TGTGCCAGCAGCCCTCGTTTTTCTAGCGGGTTCGTTGAGCAGTACTTC. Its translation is CASSPRFSSGFVEQYF.

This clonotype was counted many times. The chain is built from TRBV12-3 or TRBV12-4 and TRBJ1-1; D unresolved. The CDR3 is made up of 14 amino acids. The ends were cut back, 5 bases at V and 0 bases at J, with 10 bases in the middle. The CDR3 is CASSTPRMNTEAFF. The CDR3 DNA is TGTGCCAGCAGTACCCCAAGAATGAACACTGAAGCTTTCTTT.

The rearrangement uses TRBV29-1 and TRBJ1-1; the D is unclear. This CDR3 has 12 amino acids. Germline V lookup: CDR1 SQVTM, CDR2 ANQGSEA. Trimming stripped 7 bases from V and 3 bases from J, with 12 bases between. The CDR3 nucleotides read TGCAGCGCCAAGAGCGGGGACACTGAAGCTTTCTTT. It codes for CSAKSGDTEAFF.

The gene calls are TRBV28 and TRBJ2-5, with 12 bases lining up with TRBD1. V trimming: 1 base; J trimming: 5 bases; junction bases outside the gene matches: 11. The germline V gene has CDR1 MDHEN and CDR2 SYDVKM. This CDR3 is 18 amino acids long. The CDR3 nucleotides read TGTGCCAGCAGTTTATTTATGGGGACAGGGGGCGCGGGGGAGACCCAGTACTTC. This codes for CASSLFMGTGGAGETQYF.

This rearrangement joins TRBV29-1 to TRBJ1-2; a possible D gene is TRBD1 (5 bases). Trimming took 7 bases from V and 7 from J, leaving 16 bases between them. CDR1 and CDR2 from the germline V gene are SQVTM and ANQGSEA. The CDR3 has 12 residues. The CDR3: CSGGPGSGGYTF. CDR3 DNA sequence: TGCAGCGGGGGACCGGGATCCGGTGGCTACACCTTC.

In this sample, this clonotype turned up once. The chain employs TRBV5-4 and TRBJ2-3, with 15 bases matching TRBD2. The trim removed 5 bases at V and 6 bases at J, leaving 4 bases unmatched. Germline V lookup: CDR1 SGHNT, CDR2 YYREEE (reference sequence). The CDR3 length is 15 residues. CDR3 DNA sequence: TGTGCCAGCAGGGGAGGGACTAGCGGGGGGGATACGCAGTATTTT. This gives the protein CASRGGTSGGDTQYF.

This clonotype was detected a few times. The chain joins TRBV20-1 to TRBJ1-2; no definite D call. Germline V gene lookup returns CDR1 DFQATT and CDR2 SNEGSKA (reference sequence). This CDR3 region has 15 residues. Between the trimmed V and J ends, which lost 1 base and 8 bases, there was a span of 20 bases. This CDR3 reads CSARVPPDPVWGYTF. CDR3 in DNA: TGCAGTGCTAGAGTGCCACCGGACCCTGTCTGGGGCTACACCTTC.

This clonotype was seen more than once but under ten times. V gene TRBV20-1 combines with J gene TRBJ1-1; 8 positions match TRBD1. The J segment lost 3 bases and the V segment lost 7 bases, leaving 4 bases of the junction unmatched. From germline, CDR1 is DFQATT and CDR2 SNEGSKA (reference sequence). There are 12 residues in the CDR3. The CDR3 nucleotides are TGCAGTGTTCAACAGGGGGACACTGAAGCTTTCTTT. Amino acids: CSVQQGDTEAFF.